The 23 T cell receptor beta chains given below trace back to one sample, sequenced in a study of cytomegalovirus exposure and HLA in healthy donors. Both 60 Vbeta primers and 13 Jbeta primers went into the PCR. Profiling relied on immunoSEQ multiplex PCR, and the TCRdb table lists in-frame clones only, not all of them. The repertoire holds under 200,000 clones, with roughly 77% as singletons. What was sequenced was PBMCs. All receptors derive from a man between 45 and 60 years old in good health and CMV-seropositive.

The chain uses TRBV19 and TRBJ2-7, with D perhaps matching TRBD1 (8 bases). V lost 6 bases and J 4 bases, leaving 16 bases between the germline ends. The germline V gene has CDR1 LNHDA and CDR2 SQIVND (reference sequence). The CDR3 spans 14 residues. The CDR3 protein is CASSQAGQEYEQYF. As DNA, the CDR3 is TGTGCCAGTAGCCAAGCGGGACAGGAGTACGAGCAGTACTTC.

For the CDR3, the DNA is TGTGCCAGCAGTCCCCCGGCGGGGTCTAGCACAGATACGCAGTATTTT. This codes for CASSPPAGSSTDTQYF. V usage is TRBV28 and J usage is TRBJ2-3, with a weak D call TRBD2 (6 bases). The CDR3 loop spans 16 amino acids. Germline V gene data show CDR1 as MDHEN and CDR2 as SYDVKM. V lost 5 bases, J lost 0 bases, and 15 bases lay in between.

V and J are TRBV25-1 and TRBJ1-1, with 8 bases fitting TRBD1. The CDR3 consists of 14 residues. Germline V gene data show CDR1 as MGHDK and CDR2 as SYGVNS. V lost 6 bases to trimming and J lost 4 bases; unmatched junction nucleotides: 7. CDR3 sequence (DNA): TGTGCCAGCAGCCCGGGCACAGGGGGCACTGAAGCTTTCTTT. It encodes CASSPGTGGTEAFF.

The chain carries TRBV2 and TRBJ2-3; 9 bases agree with TRBD2. V trimming: 2 bases; J trimming: 6 bases; junction bases outside the gene matches: 6. This CDR3 comprises 15 residues. Germline V lookup: CDR1 SNHLY, CDR2 FYNNEI. This chain's CDR3 is CASSEPGGGADTQYF. CDR3 coding DNA: TGTGCCAGCAGTGAACCGGGCGGGGGGGCCGATACGCAGTATTTT.

J is TRBJ1-2 and V is TRBV4-3; 9 nucleotides match TRBD1. V trimming: 4 bases; J trimming: 0 bases; junction bases outside the gene matches: 9. The CDR3 length is 17 residues. Germline assignment: CDR1 LGHNA and CDR2 YSLEER. This CDR3 is CASSRTRQGGTNYGYTF. As DNA, the CDR3 is TGCGCCAGCAGCCGAACCCGACAGGGGGGAACTAACTATGGCTACACCTTC.

Only one count was recorded for this clone. This chain joins TRBV27 and TRBJ1-6; 7 bases line up with TRBD1. Germline lookup yields CDR1 MNHEY and CDR2 SMNVEV (reference sequence). The CDR3 sequence is 16 residues long. Trimming removed 0 bases from V and 6 bases from J; junction bases left unmatched: 5. The CDR3 DNA reads TGTGCCAGCAGTTTATCGTCGGGACAGTTTAATTCACCCCTCCACTTT. Its translation is CASSLSSGQFNSPLHF.

This chain links TRBV5-1 with TRBJ1-1; 7 bases fit TRBD1. The CDR3 is made up of 14 amino acids. Losses at the gene ends were 3 bases for V and 4 bases for J; bases not matched to a gene: 6. The V gene's germline CDR1 is SGHRS and CDR2 YFSETQ. Here the CDR3 reads CASSWGQGGTEAFF. CDR3 DNA: TGCGCCAGCAGCTGGGGGCAGGGGGGCACTGAAGCTTTCTTT.

This clone was counted between two and nine times. The chain uses TRBV9 and TRBJ1-1; 8 nucleotides align to TRBD1. There are 16 residues in the CDR3. The V segment lost 3 bases and the J segment 0 bases; nucleotides outside the gene matches: 7. Germline loops: CDR1 SGDLS, CDR2 YYNGEE. In DNA form, the CDR3 reads TGTGCCAGCAGCGCAGGACAGGGCCTATTGAACACTGAAGCTTTCTTT. It specifies CASSAGQGLLNTEAFF. The full variable domain, completed using reference TRBV9 and TRBJ1-1, is DSGVTQTPKHLITATGQRVTLRCSPRSGDLSVYWYQQSLDQGLQFLIQYYNGEERAKGNILERFSAQQFPDLHSELNLSSLELGDSALYFCASSAGQGLLNTEAFFGQGTRLTVV.

The chain joins TRBV29-1 to TRBJ2-2; 8 bases map to TRBD1. In germline, CDR1 is SQVTM, CDR2 ANQGSEA. The CDR3 runs to 14 residues. Trimming cost V 6 bases and J 5 bases; bases outside gene matches: 8. The DNA for the CDR3 is TGCAGCGTCAAAGACAGGGGCGGGACCGGGGAGCTGTTTTTT. This encodes CSVKDRGGTGELFF.

For this clone: Its ends do not fully match the called genes, so a read error is possible. The chain links TRBV4-1 to TRBJ2-3; 14 positions match TRBD2. The germline gives CDR1 MGHRA, CDR2 YSYEKL. The CDR3 covers 16 residues. The DNA for the CDR3 is TGTGCCAGCAGCCAAGACCGGACTAGCGGGGGGAATACGCAGTATTTT. It is translated as CASSQDRTSGGNTQYF.

This clone has more than one count but fewer than ten. The genes are TRBV7-2 and TRBJ1-5; no firm D call. The CDR3 covers 13 residues. The V and J ends lost 5 bases and 9 bases respectively, with 14 bases between them. CDR1 is SGHTA, CDR2 FQGNSA, per germline. The CDR3 bases are TGTGCCAGCAGCCCGGACGGGATAGGGCCCCAGCATTTT. This encodes CASSPDGIGPQHF.

This clone was seen once. The chain recombines TRBV30 with TRBJ2-6; possibly TRBD2 for D (5 bases). Germline lookup yields CDR1 GTSNPN and CDR2 SVGIG (reference sequence). This CDR3 spans 17 amino acids. The ends were cut back, 3 bases at V and 1 base at J, with 16 bases in the middle. CDR3 nucleotides: TGTGCCTGGAGCGCGGACTTAGCCGTTTCTGGGGCCAACGTCCTGACTTTC. Translation gives CAWSADLAVSGANVLTF.

This clone came up once. This chain uses TRBV7-6 with TRBJ1-3; 8 bases are a match to TRBD1. Germline V CDR1 and CDR2: SGHVS, FNYEAQ. The CDR3 length is 16 residues. J lost 0 bases, V lost 2 bases, and 3 bases had no gene match. The DNA of the CDR3 is TGTGCCAGCAGCTTAAGGGACAGGAGCTCTGGAAACACCATATATTTT. This sequence encodes CASSLRDRSSGNTIYF.

The V and J genes are TRBV4-3 and TRBJ2-1; 8 positions agree with TRBD2. The CDR3 runs 18 residues. Looked up from germline, CDR1 is LGHNA and CDR2 is YSLEER. After removal of 0 bases from V and 2 bases from J, the junction contained 9 bases not matched to a gene. In DNA, the CDR3 is TGCGCCAGCAGCCAAGATCGCTCCGGGGGGGCCCCCTACAATGAGCAGTTCTTC. The encoded protein is CASSQDRSGGAPYNEQFF.

The chain joins TRBV5-5 to TRBJ1-4; D is undetermined. With 0 bases removed from V and 8 bases from J, the gap between germline ends came to 11 bases. Germline V gene sequence: CDR1 SGHKS, CDR2 YYEKEE (reference sequence). The CDR3 covers 14 residues. The CDR3 protein is CASSLDWAREKLFF. The CDR3 DNA follows: TGTGCCAGCAGCTTGGACTGGGCGAGAGAAAAACTGTTTTTT.

The V gene is TRBV29-1, the J gene TRBJ2-3; 8 nucleotides agree with TRBD2. Per germline, CDR1 SQVTM and CDR2 ANQGSEA. The CDR3 consists of 15 residues. With 3 bases clipped from V and 1 base from J, the junction kept 6 bases outside the gene matches. The DNA for the CDR3 is TGCAGCGTTGAGGCCCGGGGGGGCCGCACAGATACGCAGTATTTT. This translates into CSVEARGGRTDTQYF.

This sequence joins TRBV5-1 and TRBJ1-2; 10 bases fit TRBD1. The V segment lost 2 bases and the J segment 6 bases; nucleotides outside the gene matches: 7. This CDR3 is 15 amino acids long. The germline V gene has CDR1 SGHRS and CDR2 YFSETQ. The CDR3 sequence: CASSLSRQGADGYTF. CDR3 bases: TGCGCCAGCAGCTTATCTAGACAGGGGGCGGATGGCTACACCTTC.

This clone was seen once. The CDR3 bases are TGTGCCAGCAGTTTATGGGGACAAGCGCCGACCTTC. This translates into CASSLWGQAPTF. This chain links TRBV27 with TRBJ1-2, with a possible D match to TRBD1 (6 bases). CDR1 MNHEY and CDR2 SMNVEV come from the germline V gene (reference sequence). There are 12 residues in the CDR3. Trimming removed 1 base at V and 14 bases at J, with 14 bases between.

The chain carries TRBV15 and TRBJ2-5, with D tentatively TRBD1 (5 bases). V gave up 2 bases and J gave up 4 bases, with 14 bases separating them. This CDR3 spans 15 amino acids. Germline CDR1 is LNHNV and CDR2 is YYDKDF (reference sequence). CDR3 DNA: TGTGCCACCAGCAGACACCCAGGGAAGGGAGAGACCCAGTACTTC. This translates into CATSRHPGKGETQYF.

This sequence joins TRBV4-3 and TRBJ1-5; TRBD1 agrees at 7 bases. CDR1 and CDR2 (germline): LGHNA, YSLEER. The CDR3 has 15 residues. The V segment lost 4 bases and the J segment 5 bases; nucleotides outside the gene matches: 8. CDR3 DNA: TGCGCCAGCAGCCGGTCGGGACAGCCTGATCAGCCCCAGCATTTT. This translates into CASSRSGQPDQPQHF.

This clone was counted between two and nine times. The rearrangement uses TRBV7-9 and TRBJ1-5, with 7 nucleotides matching TRBD1. Germline CDR1 reads SEHNR; CDR2 reads FQNEAQ (reference sequence). This CDR3 is 14 amino acids long. The trim removed 1 base at V and 7 bases at J, leaving 4 bases unmatched. This chain's CDR3 is CASSLGGQKQPQHF. The CDR3 nucleotides are TGTGCCAGCAGCTTAGGGGGACAGAAACAGCCCCAGCATTTT.

This clone was counted only a few times. This chain links TRBV6-5 with TRBJ1-4; 7 bases agree with TRBD1. This CDR3 spans 15 amino acids. V was clipped by 0 bases and J by 7 bases; unmatched bases: 5. Germline V CDR1 and CDR2: MNHEY, SVGAGI. The CDR3 spells CASSYSRAGGEKLFF. The CDR3 bases are TGTGCCAGCAGTTACTCGAGGGCAGGGGGTGAAAAACTGTTTTTT.

The CDR3 region has the DNA TGTGCCAGCAGCTTGATACAGGGAATTACGGAGACCCAGTACTTC. Translating gives CASSLIQGITETQYF. The chain couples TRBV5-4 to TRBJ2-5; TRBD1 might be the D (6 bases). This CDR3 is 15 amino acids long. Germline CDR1 SGHNT, CDR2 YYREEE (reference sequence). Trimming took 1 base from V and 5 from J, leaving 15 bases between them.